This entry lists 27 T cell receptor beta chains sequenced from one sample in a study of cytomegalovirus exposure and HLA in healthy donors. Use of 60 Vbeta and 13 Jbeta primers characterized the PCR. Profiling relied on immunoSEQ multiplex PCR, and the TCRdb table lists in-frame clones only, not all of them. The repertoire has roughly 80,000 clones, around 84% of them found once; the top ten carry 2.4%. The sample consisted of PBMCs. The receptor source for this set is a woman between 50 and 59 years old in good health and CMV-seronegative.

This chain links TRBV7-2 with TRBJ1-2, with D uncertain. This CDR3 region has 15 residues. Trimming cost V 5 bases and J 2 bases, with 15 bases left between them. Germline lookup yields CDR1 SGHTA and CDR2 FQGNSA. The CDR3 reads CASSERWTGNYGYTF. CDR3 nucleotide sequence: TGTGCCAGCAGCGAAAGGTGGACGGGAAACTATGGCTACACCTTC.

The chain recombines TRBV2 with TRBJ1-1, with unresolved D. Germline CDR1 SNHLY, CDR2 FYNNEI. The CDR3 consists of 11 residues. V lost 4 bases to trimming and J lost 3 bases, with 3 bases between them. CDR3 coding DNA: TGTGCCAGCAGTGCGTACACTGAAGCTTTCTTT. Amino acid sequence: CASSAYTEAFF.

This clone appeared a single time. V usage is TRBV25-1 and J usage is TRBJ2-5; 9 bases fit TRBD2. The J segment lost 5 bases and the V segment lost 2 bases, leaving 6 bases of the junction unmatched. Germline V gene sequence: CDR1 MGHDK, CDR2 SYGVNS. This CDR3 region has 15 residues. The CDR3 reads CASSELAGSGETQYF. DNA of the CDR3: TGTGCCAGCAGTGAACTAGCGGGGAGCGGTGAGACCCAGTACTTC.

This clone was picked up a small number of times. This sequence joins TRBV5-5 and TRBJ1-5; 7 bases map to TRBD1. V gave up 4 bases and J gave up 6 bases; unmatched junction bases: 10. The CDR3 loop spans 15 amino acids. Per germline, CDR1 SGHKS and CDR2 YYEKEE (reference sequence). The CDR3 loop reads CASSTKGGEFQPQHF. Here the CDR3 DNA reads TGTGCCAGCAGCACCAAAGGGGGCGAATTTCAGCCCCAGCATTTT. The entire variable domain, with the rest obtained from reference TRBV5-5 and TRBJ1-5, is as follows: DAGVTQSPTHLIKTRGQQVTLRCSPISGHKSVSWYQQVLGQGPQFIFQYYEKEERGRGNFPDRFSARQFPNYSSELNVNALLLGDSALYLCASSTKGGEFQPQHFGDGTRLSIL.

The J gene is TRBJ1-2, the V gene TRBV29-1, with a tentative D call TRBD1 (5 bases). Germline loops: CDR1 SQVTM, CDR2 ANQGSEA. The CDR3 consists of 14 residues. The CDR3 loop reads CSFSGGATNYGYTF. The CDR3 region has the DNA TGCAGTTTCTCGGGAGGGGCAACTAACTATGGCTACACCTTC.

V is TRBV4-2 and J is TRBJ2-3; possible D gene TRBD1, 6 bases. CDR1 and CDR2 (germline): LGHNA, YNFKEQ. V gave up 1 base and J gave up 0 bases, with 8 bases separating them. The CDR3 length is 15 residues. For the CDR3, the DNA is TGTGCCAGCAGCCAAGGCACAGGGAGCACAGATACGCAGTATTTT. This sequence encodes CASSQGTGSTDTQYF.

The chain links TRBV5-1 to TRBJ2-3; a possible D gene is TRBD2 (6 bases). Germline V gene sequence: CDR1 SGHRS, CDR2 YFSETQ. CDR3 size: 17 residues. Trimming shortened V by 6 bases and J by 2 bases, and 22 bases separated the two germline ends. CDR3 loop: CASTYHDGSRYTDTQYF. The CDR3 DNA reads as TGCGCCAGCACCTATCATGACGGGAGTCGCTACACAGATACGCAGTATTTT.

Notes on this clone: Relative to the germline gene, one junction end is altered; a read error may explain this. The V gene is TRBV10-3, the J gene TRBJ1-1; D ambiguous. Per germline, CDR1 ENHRY and CDR2 SYGVKD. CDR3 size: 17 residues. CDR3 sequence: CAISEGVGRRSGTAAFF. The CDR3 DNA reads as TGTGCCATCAGTGAGGGGGTAGGGAGGCGGTCCGGTACTGCAGCTTTCTTT.

This rearrangement joins TRBV5-1 to TRBJ2-7, with 7 bases aligning to TRBD1. The CDR3 consists of 16 residues. J lost 0 bases, V lost 0 bases, and 6 bases had no gene match. Germline assignment: CDR1 SGHRS and CDR2 YFSETQ. The CDR3 here is CASSLGGTALSYEQYF. Written as DNA, the CDR3 is TGCGCCAGCAGCTTGGGAGGGACAGCCCTCTCCTACGAGCAGTACTTC.

The chain has TRBV6-5 and TRBJ1-6; D remains ambiguous. The V and J ends lost 4 bases and 7 bases respectively, with 8 bases between them. The germline V gene has CDR1 MNHEY and CDR2 SVGAGI. The CDR3 is 13 amino acids. The CDR3 nucleotides read TGTGCCAGCAGTTCCCGAGGGAATTCACCCCTCCACTTT. Its protein is CASSSRGNSPLHF.

This clone came up once. This chain uses TRBV14 with TRBJ1-4; no clear D gene. CDR3 length: 14 amino acids. Germline V gene lookup returns CDR1 SGHDN and CDR2 FVKESK. The germline V and J ends were trimmed by 3 bases and 8 bases, with 13 bases remaining between them. CDR3 bases: TGTGCCAGCAGCCATTTAGGCCTCAGGGAAAAACTGTTTTTT. Its protein product is CASSHLGLREKLFF. Combining the CDR3 with reference TRBV14 and TRBJ1-4 gives the whole variable domain EAGVTQFPSHSVIEKGQTVTLRCDPISGHDNLYWYRRVMGKEIKFLLHFVKESKQDESGMPNNRFLAERTGGTYSTLKVQPAELEDSGVYFCASSHLGLREKLFFGSGTQLSVL.

This clone appeared a few times. The chain links TRBV5-6 to TRBJ2-5; 12 bases line up with TRBD2. The end of the DNA aligns better with TRBJ2-7, so the J call may be wrong. From germline, CDR1 is SGHDT and CDR2 YYEEEE. The CDR3 has 16 residues. CDR3 in amino acids: CASSLRPSGRVYEQYF. The CDR3 DNA reads as TGTGCCAGCAGCTTGCGCCCTAGCGGGAGGGTCTACGAGCAGTACTTC.

The chain couples TRBV5-1 to TRBJ2-7, with 16 positions matching TRBD2. CDR1 and CDR2 from the germline V gene are SGHRS and YFSETQ. The CDR3 is 17 amino acids. With 4 bases clipped from V and 2 bases from J, the junction kept 6 bases outside the gene matches. The CDR3 DNA reads as TGCGCCAGCAGCACTGGGACTAGCGGGAGGGCCCCCTACGAGCAGTACTTC. It is translated as CASSTGTSGRAPYEQYF.

In this sample, this clone turned up a few times. V is TRBV27 and J is TRBJ1-2, with D hard to call. Between the trimmed V and J ends, which lost 6 bases and 2 bases, there was a span of 22 bases. The CDR3 is 17 residues long. Germline assignment: CDR1 MNHEY and CDR2 SMNVEV (reference sequence). CDR3 region: CASRLVIRSILNYGYTF. The CDR3 DNA follows: TGTGCCAGCAGACTAGTTATCCGGAGCATCTTAAACTATGGCTACACCTTC.

Only a few counts were recorded for this clone. The chain couples TRBV9 to TRBJ1-3, with 7 positions matching TRBD1. This CDR3 is built from 15 residues. Trimming cost V 3 bases and J 0 bases; bases outside gene matches: 3. Germline CDR1 and CDR2: SGDLS and YYNGEE. The CDR3 DNA reads as TGTGCCAGCAGCGGAGGACAGGACTCTGGAAACACCATATATTTT. Its translation: CASSGGQDSGNTIYF.

On this clone: The conserved final phenylalanine or tryptophan is absent from the CDR3, which likely points to a read error. The chain is built from TRBV28 and TRBJ2-7, with D possibly being TRBD2 (5 bases). The germline gives CDR1 MDHEN, CDR2 SYDVKM. Trimming took 3 bases from V and 0 from J, leaving 12 bases between them. The CDR3 totals 15 residues. In DNA form, the CDR3 reads TGTGCCAGCAGTTTGCCAGCGGTTGGCTCCTACGAGCAGTACCTC. As protein: CASSLPAVGSYEQYL.

This chain links TRBV19 with TRBJ2-2; tentative D call: TRBD2 (6 bases). CDR1 is LNHDA, CDR2 SQIVND, per germline (reference sequence). The V gene lost 11 bases and the J gene lost 8 bases, with 12 bases spanning the gap. This CDR3 has 11 residues. CDR3 sequence (DNA): TGTGCCCTCGGAGGGAGTGGGGAGCTGTTTTTT. This translates into CALGGSGELFF. The variable domain in full, with the rest retrieved from reference TRBV19 and TRBJ2-2, is DGGITQSPKYLFRKEGQNVTLSCEQNLNHDAMYWYRQDPGQGLRLIYYSQIVNDFQKGDIAEGYSVSREKKESFPLTVTSAQKNPTAFYLCALGGSGELFFGEGSRLTVL.

This clone was detected once. V is TRBV6-4 and J is TRBJ2-3; TRBD1 agrees at 7 bases. The CDR3 has 16 amino acids. The V gene's germline CDR1 is MRHNA and CDR2 SNTAGT. Trimming at V came to 0 bases and at J to 0 bases, leaving 3 bases not matched to a gene. CDR3 region: CASSDSPGGSTDTQYF. CDR3 DNA: TGTGCCAGCAGTGACTCTCCAGGGGGAAGCACAGATACGCAGTATTTT.

V is TRBV7-2 and J is TRBJ2-2; maybe TRBD1 (6 bases). CDR3 length: 15 residues. V lost 5 bases and J lost 0, with 10 bases in between. Germline values: CDR1 SGHTA, CDR2 FQGNSA. CDR3 sequence: CASSPGTTNTGELFF. In nucleotides, the CDR3 is TGTGCCAGCAGCCCCGGGACAACGAACACCGGGGAGCTGTTTTTT.

CDR3 bases: TGTGCCAGCAGCTTAAGCAGGGGGCTGAACTATGGCTACACCTTC. This encodes CASSLSRGLNYGYTF. The chain couples TRBV13 to TRBJ1-2; 8 bases are shared with TRBD1. After removal of 2 bases from V and 2 bases from J, the junction contained 4 bases not matched to a gene. CDR1 is PRHDT, CDR2 FYEKMQ, per germline (reference sequence). The CDR3 is 15 residues long. The full variable domain, its missing parts supplied by reference TRBV13 and TRBJ1-2, is AAGVIQSPRHLIKEKRETATLKCYPIPRHDTVYWYQQGPGQDPQFLISFYEKMQSDKGSIPDRFSAQQFSDYHSELNMSSLELGDSALYFCASSLSRGLNYGYTFGSGTRLTVV.

The chain links TRBV5-1 to TRBJ2-7; TRBD2 aligns across 11 bases. The CDR3 length is 15 residues. V trimming: 2 bases; J trimming: 3 bases; junction bases outside the gene matches: 4. Germline V lookup: CDR1 SGHRS, CDR2 YFSETQ. The CDR3 loop reads CASSFTTSGIYEQYF. CDR3 sequence (DNA): TGCGCCAGCAGCTTCACGACTAGCGGGATCTACGAGCAGTACTTC.

The gene calls are TRBV27 and TRBJ1-1; D is undetermined. Looked up from germline, CDR1 is MNHEY and CDR2 is SMNVEV (reference sequence). Trimming removed 1 base at V and 1 base at J, with 10 bases between. This CDR3 has 15 residues. The CDR3 is CASSLFGESNTEAFF. In DNA, the CDR3 is TGTGCCAGCAGTTTATTCGGGGAATCGAACACTGAAGCTTTCTTT.

The chain recombines TRBV15 with TRBJ1-1; D uncertain. There are 11 residues in the CDR3. Trimming shortened V by 11 bases and J by 10 bases, and 17 bases separated the two germline ends. Germline-derived CDR1 and CDR2 are LNHNV and YYDKDF (reference sequence). CDR3 loop: CAPLAWAGAFF. CDR3 nucleotide sequence: TGTGCCCCCTTGGCCTGGGCCGGAGCTTTCTTT. Full variable domain (missing parts from reference TRBV15 and TRBJ1-1): DAMVIQNPRYQVTQFGKPVTLSCSQTLNHNVMYWYQQKSSQAPKLLFHYYDKDFNNEADTPDNFQSRRPNTSFCFLDIRSPGLGDTAMYLCAPLAWAGAFFGQGTRLTVV.

As DNA, the CDR3 is TGTGCCAGCAGCCCCGGGGGTTTATGGGATGAAAAACTGTTTTTT. This sequence encodes CASSPGGLWDEKLFF. J is TRBJ1-4 and V is TRBV7-6; possibly TRBD1 for D (5 bases). Between the trimmed V and J ends, which lost 5 bases and 6 bases, there was a span of 16 bases. This CDR3 spans 15 amino acids. The germline V gene has CDR1 SGHVS and CDR2 FNYEAQ.

The chain recombines TRBV5-1 with TRBJ1-2, with D perhaps matching TRBD1 (5 bases). V lost 0 bases, J lost 1 base, and 10 bases lay in between. The CDR3 contains 15 residues. Germline V gene data show CDR1 as SGHRS and CDR2 as YFSETQ. CDR3 coding DNA: TGCGCCAGCAGCTTGGGCCAGGGAAATAACTATGGCTACACCTTC. It encodes CASSLGQGNNYGYTF.

The chain uses TRBV4-1 and TRBJ2-1; TRBD2 agrees at 9 bases. CDR3 length: 16 residues. Unmatched junction bases numbered 9, after V lost 3 bases and J lost 6 bases. Germline V gives CDR1 MGHRA, CDR2 YSYEKL. The CDR3 spells CASSQELAGYFNEQFF. CDR3 coding DNA: TGCGCCAGCAGCCAGGAGCTAGCGGGATATTTCAATGAGCAGTTCTTC.

V and J are TRBV5-6 and TRBJ1-5; 7 bases map to TRBD1. Germline CDR1 reads SGHDT; CDR2 reads YYEEEE. V gave up 4 bases and J gave up 3 bases; unmatched junction bases: 10. This CDR3 is 16 amino acids long. The CDR3 loop is CASSARRGQLNQPQHF. CDR3 coding DNA: TGTGCCAGCAGCGCCCGCAGGGGACAGCTCAATCAGCCCCAGCATTTT.